A selection of T cell receptor beta chains follows, all from one sample in a study of shared clonotypes between healthy human individuals. Produced via immunoSEQ multiplex PCR; TCRdb's table is partial and in-frame only. The sample lists 100,000 to 130,000 clones, 55% to 70% occurring once. The sequenced sample was memory CD8+ T cells sorted from blood. The receptors were gathered from a woman in her thirties in good health. Each CDR3 is given with its conserved first and last residue. D genes are given only for firm matches. Not all rows give a size; the values are once, few, many and, for expanded clones, a class.

j_gene | d_gene | abundance | v_gene | CDR3nt | CDR3aa
TRBJ1-5 | TRBD1 | - | TRBV27 | TGTGCCAGCAGTTCGACAGGGTATAGCAATCAGCCCCAGCATTTT | CASSSTGYSNQPQHF
TRBJ2-7 | - | few | TRBV13 | TGTGCCAGCAGCGGGGAAGGCAGGGCCTACGAGCAGTACTTC | CASSGEGRAYEQYF
TRBJ1-5 | - | - | TRBV6-1 | TGTGCCAGCAGGATACAGCTTCATAGCAATCAGCCCCAGCATTTT | CASRIQLHSNQPQHF
TRBJ2-1 | TRBD2 | once | TRBV4-1 | TGCGCCAGCAGCCAAACCGGGACTAGCGGGAGAATGGGCTCCTACAATGAGCAGTTCTTC | CASSQTGTSGRMGSYNEQFF
TRBJ1-6 | - | few | TRBV7-8 | TGTGCCAGCAGCTTAACGGTTGTGATATCCTATAATTCACCCCTCCACTTT | CASSLTVVISYNSPLHF
TRBJ2-7 | TRBD2 | - | TRBV5-6 | TGTGCCAGCAGCTTGGCCGCTTTAGCGGGACCCGGGAACGAGCAGTACTTC | CASSLAALAGPGNEQYF
TRBJ1-2 | - | once | TRBV7-2 | TGTGCCAGCAGCTTAGTTCCGGATATAACCTATGGCTACACCTTC | CASSLVPDITYGYTF
TRBJ1-2 | - | - | TRBV18 | TGTGCCAGCTCACCACCTAACTTACCTTATGGCTACACCTTC | CASSPPNLPYGYTF
TRBJ1-4 | - | few | TRBV2 | TGTGCCAGCAGTGCAGGGAATGAAAAACTGTTTTTT | CASSAGNEKLFF
TRBJ2-1 | - | - | TRBV7-3 | TGTGCCAGCAGCTTACCATTTCGGGGCACTATCAATGAGCAGTTCTTC | CASSLPFRGTINEQFF
TRBJ2-3 | TRBD2 | - | TRBV15 | TGTGCCACCAGCAGGCCCGTTTGGATTCGTTTGCGGGAGGGGTTCACAGATACGCAGTATTTT | CATSRPVWIRLREGFTDTQYF
TRBJ2-7 | TRBD1 | - | TRBV28 | TGTGCCAGCATCGGACAGGGTAGGAAGACCTACGAGCAGTACTTC | CASIGQGRKTYEQYF
TRBJ1-4 | - | - | TRBV5-1 | TGCGCCAGAGACGAGAGAGGGGCCGCTAATGAAAAACTGTTTTTT | CARDERGAANEKLFF
TRBJ1-2 | - | - | TRBV5-1 | TGCGCCAGCAGCTTTGGACGGATTGACTATGGCTACACCTTC | CASSFGRIDYGYTF